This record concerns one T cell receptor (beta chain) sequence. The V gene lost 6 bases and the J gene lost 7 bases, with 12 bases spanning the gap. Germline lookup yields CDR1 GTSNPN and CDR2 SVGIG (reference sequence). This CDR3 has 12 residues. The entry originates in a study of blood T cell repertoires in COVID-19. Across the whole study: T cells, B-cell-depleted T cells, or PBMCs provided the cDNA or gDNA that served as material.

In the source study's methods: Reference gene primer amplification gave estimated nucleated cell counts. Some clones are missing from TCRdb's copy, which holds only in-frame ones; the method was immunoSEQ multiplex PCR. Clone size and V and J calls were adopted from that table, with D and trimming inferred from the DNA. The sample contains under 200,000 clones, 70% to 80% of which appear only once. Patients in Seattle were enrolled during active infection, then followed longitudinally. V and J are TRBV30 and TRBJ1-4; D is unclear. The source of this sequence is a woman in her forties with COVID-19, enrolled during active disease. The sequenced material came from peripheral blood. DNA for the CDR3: TGTGCCTGCCTCCTCGGGTTTGAAAAACTGTTTTTT. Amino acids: CACLLGFEKLFF.